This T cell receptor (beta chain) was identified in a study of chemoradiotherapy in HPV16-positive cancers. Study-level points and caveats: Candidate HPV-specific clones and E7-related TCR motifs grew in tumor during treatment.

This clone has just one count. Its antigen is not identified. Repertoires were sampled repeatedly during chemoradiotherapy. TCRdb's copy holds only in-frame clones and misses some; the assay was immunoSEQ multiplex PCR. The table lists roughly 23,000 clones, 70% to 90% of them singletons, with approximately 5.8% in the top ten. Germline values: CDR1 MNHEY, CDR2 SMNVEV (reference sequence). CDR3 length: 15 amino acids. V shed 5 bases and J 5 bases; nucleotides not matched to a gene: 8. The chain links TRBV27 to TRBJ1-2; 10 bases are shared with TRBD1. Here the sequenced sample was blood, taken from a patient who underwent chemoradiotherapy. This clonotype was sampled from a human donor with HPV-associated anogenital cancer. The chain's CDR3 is CASSADRGSLYGYTF. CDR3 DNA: TGTGCCAGCAGTGCGGACAGGGGGTCCCTTTATGGCTACACCTTC.